The 22 T cell receptor beta chains reported below all come from one sample, sequenced in a study of cytomegalovirus exposure and HLA in healthy donors. Sequencing used immunoSEQ multiplex PCR; TCRdb keeps in-frame clones, though not all of them. This repertoire shows about 180,000 clones, less than 85% found once; its top ten account for roughly 15%. The source material was PBMCs. These receptors originate from a man younger than 30 in good health and CMV-seropositive.

The chain couples TRBV28 to TRBJ2-7, with TRBD1 as a possible D gene (7 bases). The V and J ends lost 8 bases and 4 bases respectively, with 15 bases between them. Germline loops: CDR1 MDHEN, CDR2 SYDVKM. The CDR3 loop spans 13 amino acids. CDR3 coding DNA: TGTGCCAGCGTCAGGGGGGACTGGTACGAGCAGTACTTC. Amino acid sequence: CASVRGDWYEQYF.

This clone was counted a single time. The rearrangement uses TRBV6-5 and TRBJ2-7, with 7 positions matching TRBD2. The CDR3 covers 15 residues. CDR1 MNHEY and CDR2 SVGAGI come from the germline V gene. Trimming took 0 bases from V and 2 from J; bases not matched to a gene: 4. The CDR3 DNA is TGTGCCAGCAGTTACTCCCGGGACTATCCCTACGAGCAGTACTTC. It translates to CASSYSRDYPYEQYF.

To note about this clone: The junction and the germline gene differ at one end; a read error may be behind it. This rearrangement joins TRBV7-8 to TRBJ2-7, with 14 bases lining up with TRBD2. From germline, CDR1 is SGHVS and CDR2 FQNEAQ. CDR3 length: 13 residues. In nucleotides, the CDR3 is TGTGCCAGCAGCTTATACGGGACTAGCGGGAGTTTCTTC. Protein: CASSLYGTSGSFF. The full variable domain, rest sourced from reference TRBV7-8 and TRBJ2-7, is GAGVSQSPRYKVAKRGQDVALRCDPISGHVSLFWYQQALGQGPEFLTYFQNEAQLDKSGLPSDRFFAERPEGSVSTLKIQRTQQEDSAVYLCASSLYGTSGSFFGPGTRLTVT.

This chain uses TRBV27 with TRBJ2-7; tentatively, D is TRBD2 (6 bases). This CDR3 has 13 residues. Trimming pared 5 bases from V and 5 bases from J, leaving 13 bases between. Germline V gene data show CDR1 as MNHEY and CDR2 as SMNVEV (reference sequence). CDR3 residues: CASSEPPGDEQYF. CDR3 coding DNA: TGTGCCAGCAGTGAGCCCCCGGGGGACGAGCAGTACTTC.

The chain is built from TRBV5-1 and TRBJ2-5, with D possibly being TRBD2 (7 bases). V shed 4 bases and J shed 2 bases, with 15 bases lying between them. CDR1 is SGHRS, CDR2 YFSETQ, per germline. This CDR3 spans 15 amino acids. The CDR3 protein is CASSPQGGGQETQYF. The CDR3 DNA is TGCGCCAGCAGCCCCCAAGGGGGAGGGCAAGAGACCCAGTACTTC.

This clone has just a few counts. This rearrangement joins TRBV20-1 to TRBJ2-7; no clear D. V lost 6 bases to trimming and J lost 7 bases, with 10 bases between them. Germline loops: CDR1 DFQATT, CDR2 SNEGSKA (reference sequence). CDR3 length: 10 residues. CDR3 protein: CSAAFGEQYF. Written as DNA, the CDR3 is TGCAGTGCCGCATTCGGGGAGCAGTACTTC.

V and J are TRBV6-4 and TRBJ2-5; TRBD2 is a possible D gene (5 bases). Trimming stripped 3 bases from V and 0 bases from J, with 11 bases between. CDR1 and CDR2 (germline): MRHNA, SNTAGT. The CDR3 is made up of 15 amino acids. CDR3 sequence: CASSEESGNQETQYF. The CDR3 DNA sequence: TGTGCCAGCAGTGAAGAGAGCGGAAACCAAGAGACCCAGTACTTC.

The CDR3 nucleotides read TGTGCCAGCAGCCGACAGGGTTTCTCCTACAATGAGCAGTTCTTC. Its translation: CASSRQGFSYNEQFF. The V and J genes are TRBV6-5 and TRBJ2-1; 7 bases are a match to TRBD1. V lost 6 bases to trimming and J lost 0 bases; unmatched junction nucleotides: 5. This CDR3 is built from 15 residues. Germline loops: CDR1 MNHEY, CDR2 SVGAGI.

The rearrangement links TRBV5-4 to TRBJ2-1; no clear D. CDR1 SGHNT and CDR2 YYREEE come from the germline V gene (reference sequence). The length of the CDR3 is 15 residues. The V end was cut by 5 bases, the J end by 0 bases, with 12 bases between. As DNA, the CDR3 is TGTGCCAGCAGTGTTGACACGAGCTCCTACAATGAGCAGTTCTTC. Amino acids: CASSVDTSSYNEQFF.

This rearrangement joins TRBV28 to TRBJ2-3; TRBD2 matches 8 bases. Germline CDR1 is MDHEN and CDR2 is SYDVKM. The V segment lost 1 base and the J segment 11 bases; nucleotides outside the gene matches: 2. The CDR3 loop spans 12 amino acids. The CDR3 loop reads CASSLSGTRQYF. CDR3 sequence (DNA): TGTGCCAGCAGTTTATCCGGGACTAGGCAGTATTTT.

The CDR3 DNA is TGTGCCAGCAGCATAGGGGGGGACTCAGATACGCAGTATTTT. It translates to CASSIGGDSDTQYF. The chain combines TRBV7-3 with TRBJ2-3; D might be TRBD2 (7 bases). The length of the CDR3 is 14 residues. Trimming took 5 bases from V and 4 from J, leaving 13 bases between them. Germline lookup yields CDR1 SGHTA and CDR2 FQGTGA.

The V and J genes are TRBV9 and TRBJ1-6; 10 bases are shared with TRBD1. The V segment lost 6 bases and the J segment 7 bases; nucleotides outside the gene matches: 4. This CDR3 is 14 amino acids long. The V gene's germline CDR1 is SGDLS and CDR2 YYNGEE. The CDR3 DNA sequence: TGTGCCAGCACCCGGACAGGGGGGAATTCACCCCTCCACTTT. This codes for CASTRTGGNSPLHF. The full variable domain, rest sourced from reference TRBV9 and TRBJ1-6, is DSGVTQTPKHLITATGQRVTLRCSPRSGDLSVYWYQQSLDQGLQFLIQYYNGEERAKGNILERFSAQQFPDLHSELNLSSLELGDSALYFCASTRTGGNSPLHFGNGTRLTVT.

The chain combines TRBV19 with TRBJ1-5, with a possible D match to TRBD1 (5 bases). Trimming stripped 3 bases from V and 10 bases from J, with 13 bases between. The CDR3 sequence is 13 residues long. Per the germline V gene, CDR1 is LNHDA and CDR2 is SQIVND (reference sequence). The CDR3 nucleotides are TGTGCCAGTAGTATCAAAGGGGCCGGTCCCCAGCATTTT. The encoded protein is CASSIKGAGPQHF.

The V and J genes are TRBV5-6 and TRBJ2-7; 10 bases are shared with TRBD1. The CDR3 has 15 residues. From germline, CDR1 is SGHDT and CDR2 YYEEEE. The V segment lost 6 bases and the J segment 2 bases; nucleotides outside the gene matches: 8. The CDR3 region has the DNA TGTGCCAGCACCCCCCTAGGACAGGGGGCCTACGAGCAGTACTTC. It specifies CASTPLGQGAYEQYF. The whole variable domain, filled in from reference TRBV5-6 and TRBJ2-7, reads DAGVTQSPTHLIKTRGQQVTLRCSPKSGHDTVSWYQQALGQGPQFIFQYYEEEERQRGNFPDRFSGHQFPNYSSELNVNALLLGDSALYLCASTPLGQGAYEQYFGPGTRLTVT.

J is TRBJ1-2 and V is TRBV7-9; the match to TRBD1 covers 9 bases. J gave up 8 bases and V 0 bases, and 10 bases lay outside the gene matches. Germline CDR1 reads SEHNR; CDR2 reads FQNEAQ (reference sequence). The CDR3 spans 16 residues. CDR3 sequence (DNA): TGTGCCAGCAGCTTAGCGAGGGGACAGGGAAGGGACGGCTACACCTTC. Translation gives CASSLARGQGRDGYTF.

The chain has TRBV2 and TRBJ2-4; no firm D call. CDR3 length: 12 amino acids. Germline V lookup: CDR1 SNHLY, CDR2 FYNNEI. V was clipped by 3 bases and J by 8 bases, with 8 bases between them. CDR3 in DNA: TGTGCCAGCAGTGAGGAAGCGTACATTCAGTACTTC. Its protein product is CASSEEAYIQYF.

The chain couples TRBV27 to TRBJ2-7, with a tentative D call TRBD1 (6 bases). This CDR3 is built from 15 residues. Per germline, CDR1 MNHEY and CDR2 SMNVEV (reference sequence). V was cut by 5 bases and J by 0 bases, with 14 bases left in between. DNA for the CDR3: TGTGCCAGCAGTATCGCAGGGGCCGGCTCCTACGAGCAGTACTTC. It is translated as CASSIAGAGSYEQYF.

The chain links TRBV6-5 to TRBJ2-1, with D tentatively TRBD1 (6 bases). CDR1 is MNHEY and CDR2 is SVGAGI in the germline V gene. The length of the CDR3 is 14 residues. The V end was cut by 2 bases, the J end by 9 bases, with 14 bases between. CDR3 nucleotides: TGTGCCAGCAGTTACGGAGCAGGGGCGCGTGAGCAGTTCTTC. This gives the protein CASSYGAGAREQFF.

The V call is TRBV28, the J call TRBJ2-3; no definite D call. The CDR3 consists of 13 residues. V was clipped by 5 bases and J by 0 bases, with 6 bases between them. Germline V gives CDR1 MDHEN, CDR2 SYDVKM. The CDR3 bases are TGTGCCAGCAGTCTCCCTAGCACAGATACGCAGTATTTT. Protein sequence: CASSLPSTDTQYF.

The V and J genes are TRBV2 and TRBJ1-1, with D maybe TRBD1 (5 bases). CDR3 length: 13 residues. Per germline, CDR1 SNHLY and CDR2 FYNNEI. With 7 bases removed from V and 2 bases from J, the gap between germline ends came to 11 bases. Written as DNA, the CDR3 is TGTGCCAGCATGGGGCAGTTAAACACTGAAGCTTTCTTT. It specifies CASMGQLNTEAFF.

The chain links TRBV28 to TRBJ2-5; TRBD2 matches at 7 bases. This CDR3 is 15 amino acids long. The J segment lost 4 bases and the V segment lost 2 bases, leaving 7 bases of the junction unmatched. The germline V gene encodes CDR1 MDHEN and CDR2 SYDVKM. The CDR3 protein is CASSLIGRELETQYF. The CDR3 nucleotides read TGTGCCAGCAGTTTAATTGGGCGGGAGCTAGAGACCCAGTACTTC.

This clone was seen just once. The V and J genes are TRBV5-6 and TRBJ2-2; 15 bases map to TRBD2. Germline V CDR1 and CDR2: SGHDT, YYEEEE. V gave up 3 bases and J gave up 5 bases; unmatched junction bases: 2. This CDR3 is built from 16 residues. The CDR3 loop reads CASSWGLAGGTGELFF. CDR3 nucleotide sequence: TGTGCCAGCAGCTGGGGACTAGCGGGAGGTACCGGGGAGCTGTTTTTT.